This entry lists 29 T cell receptor beta chains sequenced from one sample in a study of cytomegalovirus exposure and HLA in healthy donors. PCR was performed using 60 Vbeta and 13 Jbeta primers. Clones were read by immunoSEQ multiplex PCR, and TCRdb kept only the in-frame ones, dropping some. The data contain approximately 160,000 clones, around 72% of them singletons. The sequencing sample was made of PBMCs. The receptors shown here come from a man aged 50-59 years in good health and CMV-seronegative.

A word on this clone: At one of its ends the junction is not consistent with the germline gene, which may arise from a read error. The chain employs TRBV7-7 and TRBJ1-1; the D is unclear. The CDR3 contains 12 residues. Germline-derived CDR1 and CDR2 are SSHAT and FNYEAQ (reference sequence). The CDR3 sequence: CASNFPDTEAFF. In DNA, the CDR3 is TGTGCTAGCAACTTTCCGGACACTGAAGCTTTCTTT.

The chain has TRBV6-6 and TRBJ1-1, with no clear D. The CDR3 covers 14 residues. The V end was cut by 6 bases, the J end by 4 bases, with 15 bases between. CDR1 and CDR2 (germline): MNHNY, SVGAGI (reference sequence). The CDR3 DNA reads as TGTGCCAGCAGGGCGCAACTATTGGGCACTGAAGCTTTCTTT. Its protein is CASRAQLLGTEAFF.

This clone occurred a few times. V usage is TRBV4-3 and J usage is TRBJ1-6; D is unclear. This CDR3 comprises 17 residues. V shed 0 bases and J shed 11 bases, with 20 bases lying between them. Looked up from germline, CDR1 is LGHNA and CDR2 is YSLEER. CDR3 sequence reads: CASSQEGRGKDPTPLHF. The CDR3 bases are TGCGCCAGCAGCCAAGAAGGTCGAGGGAAGGATCCAACACCCCTCCACTTT.

V gene TRBV5-1 combines with J gene TRBJ1-1; TRBD1 is a possible D gene (5 bases). The CDR3 has 16 amino acids. V lost 1 base and J lost 4, with 17 bases in between. Germline V gene sequence: CDR1 SGHRS, CDR2 YFSETQ. The CDR3: CASSLQGMSVGTEAFF. The CDR3 DNA is TGCGCCAGCAGCTTGCAGGGTATGAGTGTAGGCACTGAAGCTTTCTTT.

V usage is TRBV4-3 and J usage is TRBJ1-6; D perhaps matches TRBD1 (5 bases). V dropped 0 bases and J dropped 8 bases, with 11 bases sitting between them. Germline lookup yields CDR1 LGHNA and CDR2 YSLEER. The CDR3 loop spans 15 amino acids. The CDR3, as DNA: TGCGCCAGCAGCCAAGAGGGGGGGTCTCATTCACCCCTCCACTTT. Its protein is CASSQEGGSHSPLHF.

The chain recombines TRBV6-4 with TRBJ2-3; TRBD2 is a possible D gene (5 bases). CDR1 MRHNA and CDR2 SNTAGT come from the germline V gene. The CDR3 has 14 residues. Trimming removed 3 bases from V and 2 bases from J, with 9 bases in between. The CDR3 here is CASSELVSTDTQYF. In DNA form, the CDR3 reads TGTGCCAGCAGTGAACTAGTTTCCACAGATACGCAGTATTTT.

This clone turned up a few times. This sequence joins TRBV7-2 and TRBJ2-3, with TRBD2 matching over 12 bases. This CDR3 has 15 amino acids. Trimming took 4 bases from V and 5 from J; bases not matched to a gene: 4. Germline values: CDR1 SGHTA, CDR2 FQGNSA. The CDR3 nucleotides are TGTGCCAGCAGCTCTGGACTAGCGGGGAAAGATACGCAGTATTTT. Translating it yields CASSSGLAGKDTQYF.

The J gene is TRBJ1-3, the V gene TRBV11-2; D unresolved. The CDR3 contains 15 residues. The ends were cut back, 6 bases at V and 4 bases at J, with 16 bases in the middle. Germline lookup yields CDR1 SGHAT and CDR2 FQNNGV. In DNA, the CDR3 is TGTGCCAGCAGTCTACAAGTCCAGGCCGGAAACACCATATATTTT. It codes for CASSLQVQAGNTIYF.

This clone was seen only a few times. V is TRBV18 and J is TRBJ2-3, with D uncertain. V was clipped by 3 bases and J by 0 bases, with 13 bases between them. This CDR3 contains 16 residues. CDR1 and CDR2 from the germline V gene are KGHSH and LQKENI. As DNA, the CDR3 is TGTGCCAGCTCACCCCCTCGGGTTTCTAGCACAGATACGCAGTATTTT. This codes for CASSPPRVSSTDTQYF.

The chain couples TRBV5-8 to TRBJ1-5; no reliable D call. The CDR3 runs to 15 residues. The V end was cut by 2 bases, the J end by 0 bases, with 9 bases between. Germline values: CDR1 SGHTS, CDR2 YDEGEE. As DNA, the CDR3 is TGTGCCAGCAGCTTAAGCGACTATAGCAATCAGCCCCAGCATTTT. Its protein is CASSLSDYSNQPQHF.

The chain carries TRBV4-3 and TRBJ2-1, with 7 bases aligning to TRBD2. In germline, CDR1 is LGHNA, CDR2 YSLEER. The ends lost 0 bases at V and 4 bases at J; junction bases unmatched: 6. The CDR3 runs to 16 residues. CDR3 DNA sequence: TGCGCCAGCAGCCAAGATCGAGCTAGCGGATACAATGAGCAGTTCTTC. Translating it yields CASSQDRASGYNEQFF.

This chain uses TRBV6-5 with TRBJ2-3; D perhaps matches TRBD2 (5 bases). Trimming left V 9 bases short and J 2 bases short, with 12 bases between. The CDR3 covers 13 residues. Germline V lookup: CDR1 MNHEY, CDR2 SVGAGI. The CDR3 spells CASRRADTDTQYF. The CDR3 DNA reads as TGTGCCAGTAGGCGGGCAGACACAGATACGCAGTATTTT.

The chain couples TRBV6-5 to TRBJ2-7; 7 nucleotides line up with TRBD1. Germline-derived CDR1 and CDR2 are MNHEY and SVGAGI. The CDR3 runs 14 residues. With V trimmed by 6 bases and J by 2 bases, 7 bases remained unmatched. CDR3 in amino acids: CASSGTVPPYEQYF. CDR3 DNA: TGTGCCAGCAGCGGGACAGTCCCCCCCTACGAGCAGTACTTC.

This clone appeared a few times. This sequence joins TRBV21-1 and TRBJ1-1; the table's D call of TRBD1 was not tested on the DNA. TRBV21-1 is shown as a pseudogene. The CDR3 contains 13 residues. CDR3 sequence: CASATGGNTEAFF. CDR3 bases: TGTGCCAGCGCGACAGGGGGGAACACTGAAGCTTTCTTT.

In DNA, the CDR3 is TGTGCCAGCACCCGGGACAGGGCCACAGATACGCAGTATTTT. It encodes CASTRDRATDTQYF. J is TRBJ2-3 and V is TRBV6-1, with 9 bases matching TRBD1. Germline V gene sequence: CDR1 MNHNS, CDR2 SASEGT. The CDR3 contains 14 residues. Trimming took 7 bases from V and 2 from J; bases not matched to a gene: 4.

Only a few counts were recorded for this clone. The J gene is TRBJ1-1, the V gene TRBV27, with a weak D call TRBD1 (5 bases). The V end lost 4 bases, the J end lost 6 bases, and 12 bases lay between the germline ends. Germline-derived CDR1 and CDR2 are MNHEY and SMNVEV (reference sequence). This CDR3 spans 13 amino acids. CDR3 in DNA: TGTGCCAGCAGTTCCCACGCCAGGGCTGAAGCTTTCTTT. It yields the protein CASSSHARAEAFF.

This chain connects TRBV10-2 to TRBJ2-5; 8 bases agree with TRBD1. This CDR3 has 14 amino acids. The junction had 8 bases not matched to a gene; V was cut back by 11 bases and J by 0 bases. The V gene's germline CDR1 is WSHSY and CDR2 SAAADI. CDR3 coding DNA: TGCGCCCTGGGCAGGGGGCAGAACCAAGAGACCCAGTACTTC. Its translation is CALGRGQNQETQYF.

The chain joins TRBV6-1 to TRBJ1-1, with TRBD1 matching 9 bases. The germline V gene has CDR1 MNHNS and CDR2 SASEGT. This CDR3 has 14 amino acids. Germline trimming cut 5 bases from V and 4 bases from J; bases unmatched to any gene: 5. As DNA, the CDR3 is TGTGCCAGCAGTCCCCAGACAGGGGGCACTGAAGCTTTCTTT. Its protein is CASSPQTGGTEAFF.

The chain combines TRBV19 with TRBJ2-3, with a possible D match to TRBD1 (6 bases). The CDR3 is made up of 16 amino acids. The germline V gene has CDR1 LNHDA and CDR2 SQIVND (reference sequence). Between the trimmed V and J ends, which lost 10 bases and 0 bases, there was a span of 20 bases. CDR3 amino acids: CATSRDTAPSTDTQYF. The CDR3, as DNA: TGTGCCACTTCCCGGGACACAGCTCCTAGCACAGATACGCAGTATTTT.

This clone has a single count. V gene TRBV9 combines with J gene TRBJ1-6, with 10 bases matching TRBD1. Per the germline V gene, CDR1 is SGDLS and CDR2 is YYNGEE. The CDR3 consists of 15 residues. V trimming: 4 bases; J trimming: 9 bases; junction bases outside the gene matches: 7. CDR3: CASSLLGTGVSPLHF. The CDR3 nucleotides read TGTGCCAGCAGCCTCCTCGGGACAGGGGTTTCACCCCTCCACTTT.

V and J are TRBV6-5 and TRBJ2-7, with D possibly TRBD1 on 5 matching bases. V lost 0 bases, J lost 5 bases, and 11 bases lay in between. This CDR3 is built from 14 residues. The germline CDR1 and CDR2 sequences are MNHEY and SVGAGI. CDR3 sequence reads: CASSYSRRGHEQYF. Here the CDR3 DNA reads TGTGCCAGCAGTTACTCGAGAAGGGGCCACGAGCAGTACTTC.

V and J are TRBV11-3 and TRBJ2-2, with 7 positions matching TRBD2. The CDR3 runs 15 residues. Trimming took 2 bases from V and 5 from J; bases not matched to a gene: 5. The germline gives CDR1 SGHNT, CDR2 YENEEA. The CDR3 protein is CASSLSQGGTGELFF. CDR3 nucleotides: TGTGCCAGCAGCTTAAGTCAGGGAGGGACCGGGGAGCTGTTTTTT.

There are a few counts of this clone. J is TRBJ2-7 and V is TRBV7-6; 7 bases line up with TRBD1. This CDR3 has 14 residues. Germline trimming cut 4 bases from V and 2 bases from J; bases unmatched to any gene: 5. Germline CDR1 is SGHVS and CDR2 is FNYEAQ. DNA for the CDR3: TGTGCCAGCAGCTCCCAACAGGGGACCTACGAGCAGTACTTC. Protein product: CASSSQQGTYEQYF. Filled out from reference TRBV7-6 and TRBJ2-7, the complete variable domain reads GAGVSQSPRYKVTKRGQDVALRCDPISGHVSLYWYRQALGQGPEFLTYFNYEAQQDKSGLPNDRFSAERPEGSISTLTIQRTEQRDSAMYRCASSSQQGTYEQYFGPGTRLTVT.

The V gene is TRBV6-5, the J gene TRBJ2-3, with D maybe TRBD1 (6 bases). This CDR3 comprises 14 residues. The V end lost 6 bases, the J end lost 7 bases, and 17 bases lay between the germline ends. Germline lookup yields CDR1 MNHEY and CDR2 SVGAGI. The DNA of the CDR3 is TGTGCCAGCAGGACCGAACAGGGATCCCATACGCAGTATTTT. The encoded protein is CASRTEQGSHTQYF.

This clone was seen a handful of times. The chain employs TRBV7-2 and TRBJ2-7, with no clear D. The CDR3 contains 14 residues. From germline, CDR1 is SGHTA and CDR2 FQGNSA. Trimming pared 0 bases from V and 2 bases from J, leaving 8 bases between. DNA of the CDR3: TGTGCCAGCAGCTTAGCCGGCAGCGCCTACGAGCAGTACTTC. Translation gives CASSLAGSAYEQYF.

In nucleotides, the CDR3 is TGTGCTAGTGCCCCGGACAGACCGAACACTGAAGCTTTCTTT. This codes for CASAPDRPNTEAFF. The chain carries TRBV12-5 and TRBJ1-1; a weak D match, TRBD1 (6 bases). V shed 7 bases and J shed 1 base, with 13 bases lying between them. Germline assignment: CDR1 LGHNT and CDR2 FRNRAP. This CDR3 region has 14 residues.

There are a few counts of this clone. V is TRBV2 and J is TRBJ1-2; D possibly corresponds to TRBD1 (6 bases). Germline-derived CDR1 and CDR2 are SNHLY and FYNNEI. CDR3 size: 13 residues. V lost 6 bases and J lost 8, with 16 bases in between. The CDR3 region is CASRGQGTGGYTF. In DNA, the CDR3 is TGTGCCAGCAGAGGGCAGGGGACGGGCGGCTACACCTTC.

This clone was found a few times. The rearrangement links TRBV18 to TRBJ2-7; 7 bases fit TRBD2. J gave up 0 bases and V 6 bases, and 8 bases lay outside the gene matches. The CDR3 runs 15 residues. Germline-derived CDR1 and CDR2 are KGHSH and LQKENI. The CDR3 nucleotides are TGTGCCAGCTCTCCAGCGGGGAGCCGCTCCTACGAGCAGTACTTC. Its translation is CASSPAGSRSYEQYF.

The chain combines TRBV10-1 with TRBJ2-1, with 10 positions matching TRBD1. This CDR3 contains 14 residues. V trimming: 5 bases; J trimming: 3 bases; junction bases outside the gene matches: 1. Germline CDR1 and CDR2: WNHNN and SYGVQD (reference sequence). The CDR3 spells CASSRDRGYNEQFF. The CDR3 DNA reads TGCGCCAGCAGTCGGGACAGGGGCTACAATGAGCAGTTCTTC.